This T cell receptor beta chain was identified in a study of cytomegalovirus exposure and HLA in healthy donors. Study results and limitations: Among TCR beta chains, those listed as cytomegalovirus-associated numbered about 160. Reportedly, fewer N-insertions than the roughly 600-donor mean appeared in an Asian-associated ancestry cluster in a later analysis. By a later analysis, the bulk of CMV-associated TCR beta chains appeared HLA-restricted. Productive rates of about 87% or about 30% were seen for most TCR beta V segments in an earlier analysis.

PCR employed 60 Vbeta and 13 Jbeta primers. The data were produced by immunoSEQ multiplex PCR, yet TCRdb's version contains in-frame clones alone and is incomplete. The data show about 98,000 clones, less than 85% seen once. A remark on this clone: As yet, its antigen is unknown.

Per germline, CDR1 SGHRS and CDR2 YFSETQ. The CDR3 is 15 residues long. V trimming: 3 bases; J trimming: 7 bases; junction bases outside the gene matches: 9. Sequenced: PBMCs. This TCR was recovered from a man in his forties or fifties in good health and CMV-seronegative. The V call is TRBV5-1, the J call TRBJ1-2; 10 positions agree with TRBD1. CDR3 in amino acids: CASSSGQGVLGGYTF. The CDR3 coding sequence is TGCGCCAGCAGCTCCGGACAGGGGGTTTTAGGTGGCTACACCTTC.